These T cell receptor beta chains were read from a single sample in a study of CD8 T cells in ankylosing spondylitis. TCRdb processed the 5' RACE reads anew with MiXCR; each CDR3 protein has one entry. The table records about 150,000 distinct CDR3 sequences, 6% to 8.5% of them present only once. Material for sequencing was blood, either unsorted or a sorted T cell fraction (not recorded which). Source of these receptors: a female donor with ankylosing spondylitis or in good health (not recorded which). CDR3s include the opening cysteine and the closing phenylalanine or tryptophan. D genes are given only for firm matches. The size field is filled for only some rows; it gives once, few, many or a size class.

abundance,v_gene,j_gene,d_gene,CDR3aa,CDR3nt
many,TRBV20-1,TRBJ2-5,TRBD2,CSRSGGLETQYF,TGCAGCCGTAGCGGGGGGCTGGAGACCCAGTACTTC
many,TRBV20-1,TRBJ1-5,TRBD1,CSAKSTGYGNQPQHF,TGCAGTGCTAAGTCGACAGGGTACGGCAATCAGCCCCAGCATTTT
many,TRBV10-3,TRBJ2-1,TRBD2,CAISESPPSGGFNEQFF,TGTGCCATCAGTGAGAGCCCGCCTAGCGGGGGGTTCAATGAGCAGTTCTTC
many,TRBV12-3/TRBV12-4,TRBJ1-1,-,CASSLSGGKNTEAFF,TGTGCCAGCAGCCTGTCGGGGGGGAAGAACACTGAAGCTTTCTTT
many,TRBV12-3/TRBV12-4,TRBJ2-7,-,CASSRTATYEQYF,TGTGCCAGCAGTAGGACTGCCACCTACGAGCAGTACTTC
many,TRBV5-1,TRBJ2-1,TRBD2,CASSLAAGGYNEQFF,TGCGCCAGCAGCTTGGCAGCGGGGGGGTACAATGAGCAGTTCTTC
many,TRBV3-1,TRBJ2-7,-,CASSQDRSASMSYEQYF,TGTGCCAGCAGCCAAGATCGATCGGCTTCTATGTCCTACGAGCAGTACTTC
many,TRBV7-2,TRBJ2-4,-,CASSPNSYKNIQYF,TGTGCCAGCAGCCCCAACAGCTACAAAAACATTCAGTACTTC
many,TRBV7-2,TRBJ2-5,-,CASSLGHQETQYF,TGTGCCAGCAGCTTAGGGCACCAAGAGACCCAGTACTTC
-,TRBV9,TRBJ1-1,-,CASSAHPGRNTEAFF,TGTGCCAGCAGCGCCCATCCGGGTAGGAACACTGAAGCTTTCTTT
many,TRBV29-1,TRBJ1-2,TRBD1,CSVGNGQGNYGYTF,TGCAGCGTCGGAAATGGACAGGGGAACTATGGCTACACCTTC
many,TRBV29-1,TRBJ2-7,-,CSVEGVYEQYF,TGCAGCGTTGAGGGTGTTTACGAGCAGTACTTC
many,TRBV30,TRBJ2-7,TRBD1,CAWSVRTGTGGDEQYF,TGTGCCTGGAGTGTACGAACCGGGACAGGGGGGGACGAGCAGTACTTC
many,TRBV6-1,TRBJ2-5,-,CASSLGQTSVGTQYF,TGTGCCAGCAGCCTCGGACAGACATCAGTAGGGACCCAGTACTTC
many,TRBV2,TRBJ1-2,-,CASRFTAYGYTF,TGTGCCAGCAGGTTCACAGCCTATGGCTACACCTTC
many,TRBV5-1,TRBJ2-3,TRBD2,CASSLGGLVDTQYF,TGCGCCAGCAGCTTGGGGGGACTAGTCGATACGCAGTATTTT
many,TRBV6-2/TRBV6-3,TRBJ1-4,TRBD1,CASSYVARQGNEKLFF,TGTGCCAGCAGTTACGTCGCCCGACAGGGTAATGAAAAACTGTTTTTT
many,TRBV7-2,TRBJ1-3,-,CASSLAGGAQGNTIYF,TGTGCCAGCAGCTTAGCGGGGGGGGCGCAAGGAAACACCATATATTTT
many,TRBV5-1,TRBJ2-3,-,CASSLGGLTDTQYF,TGCGCCAGCAGCTTGGGGGGTCTTACAGATACGCAGTATTTT
few,TRBV7-2,TRBJ1-4,-,CASSLVGGGTEKLFF,TGTGCCAGCAGCTTAGTTGGGGGAGGCACCGAAAAACTGTTTTTT
many,TRBV5-1,TRBJ2-3,-,CASSLTQGTTDTQYF,TGCGCCAGCAGCTTGACACAGGGGACTACAGATACGCAGTATTTT
many,TRBV12-3/TRBV12-4,TRBJ2-3,-,CASSFGGLKDTQYF,TGTGCCAGCAGTTTTGGAGGTTTAAAGGATACGCAGTATTTT
many,TRBV4-2,TRBJ1-1,TRBD1,CASSQPAMGQVNTEAFF,TGTGCCAGCAGCCAACCGGCTATGGGACAGGTGAACACTGAAGCTTTCTTT
many,TRBV2,TRBJ2-3,TRBD2,CASSLGRDPDTQYF,TGTGCCAGCAGCCTAGGGAGGGATCCAGATACGCAGTATTTT
many,TRBV4-2,TRBJ1-5,-,CASSQGQGYSNQPQHF,TGTGCCAGCAGCCAAGGCCAGGGCTATAGCAATCAGCCCCAGCATTTT
many,TRBV3-1,TRBJ2-7,-,CASISKGYEQYF,TGTGCCAGCATCTCAAAAGGCTACGAGCAGTACTTC
many,TRBV2,TRBJ2-3,-,CASSDEPGRTRTDTQYF,TGTGCCAGCAGTGATGAGCCAGGGAGGACCCGCACAGATACGCAGTATTTT
-,TRBV20-1,TRBJ1-1,-,CSASEGSGTEAFF,TGCAGTGCTAGCGAGGGGTCAGGCACTGAAGCTTTCTTT
many,TRBV12-3/TRBV12-4,TRBJ1-5,-,CASSLGLGTDSNQPQHF,TGTGCCAGCAGTTTAGGGTTGGGGACGGATAGCAATCAGCCCCAGCATTTT
many,TRBV20-1,TRBJ1-5,-,CSARAFGTNQPQHF,TGCAGTGCTAGAGCGTTCGGGACGAATCAGCCCCAGCATTTT
-,TRBV4-2,TRBJ2-4,-,CASSASGGVGAKNIQYF,TGTGCCAGCAGCGCATCAGGTGGGGTGGGGGCCAAAAACATTCAGTACTTC
many,TRBV6-1,TRBJ1-1,-,CASKERSQMNTEAFF,TGTGCCAGCAAGGAAAGGAGCCAGATGAACACTGAAGCTTTCTTT
many,TRBV5-1,TRBJ1-2,-,CASNPGTAYGYTF,TGCGCCAGCAACCCCGGGACCGCCTATGGCTACACCTTC
many,TRBV12-3/TRBV12-4,TRBJ1-1,TRBD1,CASRPIGTGVKAFF,TGTGCCAGCAGACCGATCGGGACAGGGGTTAAAGCTTTCTTT
-,TRBV11-2,TRBJ1-1,TRBD1,CASSTVGTGSGRGTEAFF,TGTGCCAGCAGCACCGTAGGGACAGGGTCAGGTCGGGGCACTGAAGCTTTCTTT
many,TRBV20-1,TRBJ1-6,-,CSARDASSYNSPLHF,TGCAGTGCTAGGGACGCGAGCTCCTATAATTCACCCCTCCACTTT
-,TRBV4-1,TRBJ2-5,TRBD1,CASSRRQGDWETQYF,TGCGCCAGCAGCCGTAGACAGGGAGACTGGGAGACCCAGTACTTC
many,TRBV20-1,TRBJ2-7,TRBD2,CSATAGGPYEQYF,TGCAGTGCTACGGCGGGGGGGCCGTACGAGCAGTACTTC
few,TRBV7-2,TRBJ2-4,-,CASSLGGALIAKNIQYF,TGTGCCAGCAGCCTGGGGGGGGCTCTAATAGCCAAAAACATTCAGTACTTC
-,TRBV29-1,TRBJ2-7,TRBD1,CSAIRTGPYEQYF,TGCAGCGCGATAAGGACAGGTCCTTACGAGCAGTACTTC
few,TRBV11-2,TRBJ2-1,TRBD2,CASSRTSGLAGGRWVVDEQFF,TGTGCCAGCAGTCGAACTTCGGGACTAGCGGGGGGGCGATGGGTAGTTGATGAGCAGTTCTTC
many,TRBV6-2/TRBV6-3,TRBJ2-1,TRBD2,CASSWGTSGFSYNEQFF,TGTGCCAGCAGTTGGGGGACTAGCGGTTTCTCCTACAATGAGCAGTTCTTC
many,TRBV29-1,TRBJ2-5,-,CSVEQGTIEETQYF,TGCAGCGTTGAGCAGGGGACGATTGAAGAGACCCAGTACTTC
many,TRBV5-1,TRBJ2-1,-,CASTLSLEYNEQFF,TGCGCCAGCACTCTCTCCCTGGAATACAATGAGCAGTTCTTC
many,TRBV9,TRBJ1-2,TRBD1,CASSGDRGKVSNYGYTF,TGTGCCAGCAGCGGTGACAGGGGGAAGGTTTCTAACTATGGCTACACCTTC
many,TRBV5-1,TRBJ2-1,TRBD2,CASSFLSGTSGGASHEQFF,TGCGCCAGCAGCTTCTTGTCCGGGACTAGCGGGGGGGCGAGTCATGAGCAGTTCTTC
-,TRBV18,TRBJ1-2,TRBD1,CASSPRTGGDFYGYTF,TGTGCCAGCTCACCTCGGACAGGGGGCGATTTCTATGGCTACACCTTC
many,TRBV7-3,TRBJ1-5,-,CASTPPWGLEWYSNQPQHF,TGTGCCAGCACCCCCCCATGGGGCCTAGAGTGGTATAGCAATCAGCCCCAGCATTTT